Below, 27 T cell receptor beta chains from the same sample are listed, as sequenced in a study of CD8+CD57+ T cells in acquired aplastic anemia. It was patients with CD8+CD57+ cell expansion by flow cytometry who were chosen for sequencing. The TCR beta profiling, which covered VDJ combination and CDR3 sequence, was carried out using genomic DNA as the template. TCRdb reprocessed the reads with MiXCR, giving one entry per CDR3 protein. The sample contains around 200,000 distinct CDR3 sequences, around 50% of which appear only once. The specimen was sorted CD4+, CD8+, or CD8+CD57+ T cells (not recorded which) from PBMCs. The source is a human donor with aplastic anemia.

The V and J genes are TRBV11-3 and TRBJ2-3, with D unresolved. The CDR3 consists of 13 residues. The germline V gene encodes CDR1 SGHNT and CDR2 YENEEA. Trimming left V 4 bases short and J 1 base short, with 6 bases between. CDR3 amino acids: CASSSRRTDTQYF. The CDR3 coding sequence is TGTGCCAGCAGCTCTCGCCGCACAGATACGCAGTATTTT.

The sample holds one count of this clonotype. One end of the junction fails to match germline, which may point to a read error. The rearrangement links TRBV24-1 to TRBJ1-1, with D hard to call. Germline CDR1 and CDR2: KGHDR and SFDVKD. The CDR3 extends over 13 amino acids. CDR3 protein: CASMFIMNTEAFF. CDR3 in DNA: TGTGCCTCCATGTTCATCATGAACACTGAAGCCTTCTTT.

In its sample, this clonotype was seen many times. The CDR3 spells CSAREGVLRFSTDTQYF. The CDR3 DNA reads TGCAGTGCTAGGGAGGGGGTACTAAGATTCTCCACAGATACGCAGTATTTT. The chain uses TRBV20-1 and TRBJ2-3; D is tentatively TRBD1 or TRBD2 (6 bases each). V lost 3 bases and J lost 2, with 21 bases in between. The germline gives CDR1 DFQATT, CDR2 SNEGSKA (reference sequence). The CDR3 is 17 amino acids.

The chain carries TRBV15 and TRBJ2-3, with TRBD1 as a possible D gene (6 bases). The germline V gene has CDR1 LNHNV and CDR2 YYDKDF (reference sequence). The CDR3 length is 15 residues. Trimming stripped 4 bases from V and 1 base from J, with 12 bases between. CDR3 in amino acids: CATSKNRAGTDTQYF. The CDR3 nucleotides are TGTGCCACCAGCAAGAACAGGGCGGGCACAGATACGCAGTATTTT.

The V and J genes are TRBV2 and TRBJ2-2; no definite D call. Germline CDR1 and CDR2: SNHLY and FYNNEI. The germline V and J ends were trimmed by 7 bases and 2 bases, with 5 bases remaining between them. The CDR3 spans 12 residues. CDR3 bases: TGTGCCAGCAACTTTAACACCGGGGAGCTGTTTTTT. Encoded protein: CASNFNTGELFF.

This clonotype has more than one count but fewer than ten. The chain uses TRBV29-1 and TRBJ1-2, with 7 bases aligning to TRBD1. Germline-derived CDR1 and CDR2 are SQVTM and ANQGSEA. The CDR3 consists of 11 residues. V lost 6 bases and J lost 8; bases outside the gene matches: 6. In nucleotides, the CDR3 is TGCAGCGTCCAAGGGGGCCGGGGCTACACCTTC. This sequence encodes CSVQGGRGYTF.

Many counts were recorded for this clonotype. This chain links TRBV20-1 with TRBJ2-5; D ambiguous. The CDR3 contains 12 residues. Trimming took 6 bases from V and 2 from J, leaving 10 bases between them. Germline assignment: CDR1 DFQATT and CDR2 SNEGSKA (reference sequence). CDR3 DNA: TGCAGTGCCACAACTACGCAAGAGACCCAGTACTTC. It is translated as CSATTTQETQYF.

This clonotype was picked up many times. The chain carries TRBV29-1 and TRBJ2-2, with unresolved D. Germline V CDR1 and CDR2: SQVTM, ANQGSEA. Trimming left V 4 bases short and J 0 bases short, with 6 bases between. This CDR3 contains 13 residues. DNA of the CDR3: TGCAGCGTTGGGATAGCGAACACCGGGGAGCTGTTTTTT. Protein: CSVGIANTGELFF.

The chain carries TRBV6-5 and TRBJ1-2, with 11 bases lining up with TRBD1. CDR1 is MNHEY and CDR2 is SVGAGI in the germline V gene. V gave up 6 bases and J gave up 4 bases; unmatched junction bases: 4. The CDR3 contains 14 residues. The CDR3 spells CASRPGQGVYGYTF. DNA for the CDR3: TGTGCCAGCAGGCCGGGACAGGGGGTCTATGGCTACACCTTC.

J is TRBJ1-5 and V is TRBV14; 8 bases match TRBD1. Trimming cost V 2 bases and J 6 bases; bases outside gene matches: 9. The germline V gene encodes CDR1 SGHDN and CDR2 FVKESK. The CDR3 length is 16 residues. The chain's CDR3 is CASSQRTGLLVQPQHF. CDR3 in DNA: TGTGCCAGCAGCCAACGGACAGGGCTTTTGGTTCAGCCCCAGCATTTT. Looking up the rest from reference TRBV14 and TRBJ1-5 gives the full variable domain: EAGVTQFPSHSVIEKGQTVTLRCDPISGHDNLYWYRRVMGKEIKFLLHFVKESKQDESGMPNNRFLAERTGGTYSTLKVQPAELEDSGVYFCASSQRTGLLVQPQHFGDGTRLSIL.

The chain links TRBV28 to TRBJ2-7, with D perhaps matching TRBD1 (5 bases). CDR1 and CDR2 from the germline V gene are MDHEN and SYDVKM. The CDR3 loop spans 15 amino acids. V gave up 6 bases and J gave up 3 bases, with 18 bases separating them. The CDR3: CASRMGILDSYEQYF. The DNA for the CDR3 is TGTGCCAGCAGGATGGGAATACTTGACAGCTACGAGCAGTACTTC.

The chain couples TRBV12-3 or TRBV12-4 to TRBJ1-3; D possibly corresponds to TRBD1 (6 bases). Trimming pared 6 bases from V and 5 bases from J, leaving 17 bases between. The CDR3 spans 15 residues. CDR3 DNA sequence: TGTGCCAGCAGCCTATACAGGGTGACAAGAAACACCATATATTTT. This encodes CASSLYRVTRNTIYF.

This clonotype was seen many times. J is TRBJ1-6 and V is TRBV6-5; the D is unclear. Germline values: CDR1 MNHEY, CDR2 SVGAGI. The CDR3 covers 15 residues. Trimming took off 5 bases at V and 10 bases at J, with 18 bases between the two ends. CDR3 in DNA: TGTGCCAGCAGTCGAACCCCGGGATTTGGGTCACCCCTCCACTTT. Residues: CASSRTPGFGSPLHF.

The chain joins TRBV11-2 to TRBJ1-1; D may be TRBD1 (6 bases). Trimming shortened V by 3 bases and J by 5 bases, and 10 bases separated the two germline ends. CDR3 size: 13 residues. Germline CDR1 is SGHAT and CDR2 is FQNNGV. The CDR3 protein is CASSFGTRTEAFF. The CDR3 nucleotides are TGTGCCAGCAGCTTCGGGACAAGAACTGAAGCTTTCTTT.

This clonotype was seen repeatedly, ten times or more. The chain links TRBV11-2 to TRBJ2-5; D remains unclear. Trimming left V 2 bases short and J 0 bases short, with 10 bases between. This CDR3 is built from 15 residues. The germline CDR1 and CDR2 sequences are SGHAT and FQNNGV. The CDR3 sequence: CASSLRLEDQETQYF. CDR3 DNA sequence: TGTGCCAGCAGCTTAAGGCTGGAAGACCAAGAGACCCAGTACTTC.

This clonotype occurred many times. This chain uses TRBV6-1 with TRBJ1-2; D not resolved. Germline-derived CDR1 and CDR2 are MNHNS and SASEGT. The V gene lost 3 bases and the J gene lost 3 bases, with 11 bases spanning the gap. The CDR3 sequence is 14 residues long. CDR3 amino acids: CASSEGTPDYGYTF. The CDR3 nucleotides read TGTGCCAGCAGTGAGGGTACGCCAGACTATGGCTACACCTTC.

This clonotype occurred many times. The V call is TRBV2, the J call TRBJ2-7; unclear D gene. Germline lookup yields CDR1 SNHLY and CDR2 FYNNEI. Trimming pared 8 bases from V and 5 bases from J, leaving 16 bases between. This CDR3 region has 13 residues. This CDR3 reads CASAQAEGDEQYF. The CDR3 DNA sequence: TGTGCCAGCGCCCAGGCGGAAGGAGACGAGCAGTACTTC.

The gene calls are TRBV2 and TRBJ1-2; no reliable D call. CDR3 length: 12 amino acids. V dropped 3 bases and J dropped 10 bases, with 12 bases sitting between them. Germline CDR1 and CDR2: SNHLY and FYNNEI. The CDR3 DNA reads TGTGCCAGCAGTGATATCTGGGATCCCTACACCTTC. Translating it yields CASSDIWDPYTF.

This chain joins TRBV29-1 and TRBJ2-7; no reliable D call. Deletions cut 4 bases from V and 7 bases from J, with 14 bases between. Germline loops: CDR1 SQVTM, CDR2 ANQGSEA. This CDR3 region has 12 residues. The CDR3 sequence: CSVVTDLKEQYF. DNA for the CDR3: TGCAGCGTTGTAACAGACCTTAAAGAGCAGTACTTC.

J is TRBJ1-6 and V is TRBV9; 7 bases are a match to TRBD1. The CDR3 runs to 17 residues. Per the germline V gene, CDR1 is SGDLS and CDR2 is YYNGEE. V shed 0 bases and J 0 bases; nucleotides not matched to a gene: 3. The DNA of the CDR3 is TGTGCCAGCAGCGTAGGGGACAGAAGCTCCTATAATTCACCCCTCCACTTT. Its protein product is CASSVGDRSSYNSPLHF.

Of note for this clonotype: A much larger clone sits a single nucleotide away, making a read error possible. This CDR3 is CASSSPGQELTGELFF. The DNA of the CDR3 is TGTGCCAGCAGCTCCCCGGGACAGGAGTTAACCGGGGAGCTGTTTTTT. The gene calls are TRBV7-8 and TRBJ2-2; 8 bases line up with TRBD1. Germline-derived CDR1 and CDR2 are SGHVS and FQNEAQ. The CDR3 runs 16 residues. V shed 4 bases, J shed 5 bases, and the junction held 9 bases outside the gene matches.

The chain uses TRBV5-1 and TRBJ1-2, with 12 nucleotides matching TRBD1. V shed 7 bases and J 8 bases; nucleotides not matched to a gene: 3. CDR3 length: 12 amino acids. CDR1 SGHRS and CDR2 YFSETQ come from the germline V gene. CDR3 in amino acids: CASEGQGAGYTF. The CDR3 bases are TGCGCCAGCGAGGGACAGGGGGCAGGCTACACCTTC.

This clonotype was found many times. This rearrangement joins TRBV20-1 to TRBJ2-1; 9 bases are shared with TRBD2. CDR1 and CDR2 from the germline V gene are DFQATT and SNEGSKA (reference sequence). There are 13 residues in the CDR3. With 6 bases clipped from V and 6 bases from J, the junction kept 6 bases outside the gene matches. The chain's CDR3 is CSARSGGINEQFF. CDR3 sequence (DNA): TGCAGTGCCCGGAGCGGGGGGATCAATGAGCAGTTCTTC.

The rearrangement joins TRBV24-1 to TRBJ2-7, with 9 nucleotides matching TRBD1. CDR3 size: 15 residues. Germline-derived CDR1 and CDR2 are KGHDR and SFDVKD. The J segment lost 4 bases and the V segment lost 11 bases, leaving 14 bases of the junction unmatched. The CDR3 coding sequence is TGTGCCATCCACCTCATCGGGACAGGGACTTACGAGCAGTACTTC. This gives the protein CAIHLIGTGTYEQYF.

This clonotype was picked up many times. The genes are TRBV10-1 and TRBJ2-7; 13 bases fit TRBD2. The J segment lost 7 bases and the V segment lost 5 bases, leaving 2 bases of the junction unmatched. Germline V gene data show CDR1 as WNHNN and CDR2 as SYGVQD (reference sequence). This CDR3 has 13 residues. CDR3 residues: CASSPGLAGEQYF. CDR3 nucleotide sequence: TGCGCCAGCAGTCCGGGACTAGCGGGGGAGCAGTACTTC.

The genes are TRBV10-2 and TRBJ1-5; 8 bases are shared with TRBD1. The germline V gene encodes CDR1 WSHSY and CDR2 SAAADI. The junction had 6 bases not matched to a gene; V was cut back by 2 bases and J by 6 bases. This CDR3 is built from 15 residues. CDR3 residues: CASSETGGRIQPQHF. Here the CDR3 DNA reads TGCGCCAGCAGTGAGACAGGGGGTCGGATTCAGCCCCAGCATTTT.

The rearrangement links TRBV19 to TRBJ1-5; D gene uncertain. This CDR3 contains 14 residues. Germline V gene data show CDR1 as LNHDA and CDR2 as SQIVND (reference sequence). Trimming cost V 2 bases and J 0 bases, with 5 bases left between them. The CDR3 nucleotides are TGTGCCAGTAGTATATCGGGTAGCAATCAGCCCCAGCATTTT. Translating it yields CASSISGSNQPQHF.